Detailed here is one T cell receptor (beta chain). The record originates from a study of control samples from healthy donors and cancer patients. J lost 8 bases, V lost 1 base, and 7 bases had no gene match. From germline, CDR1 is MNHEY and CDR2 SVGEGT. CDR3 length: 16 residues. Profiling relied on immunoSEQ multiplex PCR, and the TCRdb table lists in-frame clones only, not all of them. The data contain approximately 100,000 clones, about 83% of them singletons. Material for sequencing was blood. The rearrangement uses TRBV6-2 or TRBV6-3 and TRBJ2-1; 11 bases map to TRBD2. The sequence derives from a woman in her thirties or forties in good health. The CDR3 DNA follows: TGTGCCAGCAGTTACTGGGGGACTAGCGGCGAGGATGAGCAGTTCTTC. Its protein is CASSYWGTSGEDEQFF.